A selection of T cell receptor beta chains follows, all from one sample in a study of cytomegalovirus exposure and HLA in healthy donors. Using immunoSEQ multiplex PCR, the repertoire was profiled, and TCRdb retains in-frame clones only, with some absent. The data hold some 98,000 clones, with approximately 80% observed a single time. Sequences were obtained from PBMCs. All receptors come from a human donor in good health. The CDR3 runs from the conserved cysteine through the conserved F or W. Fields, in order: V gene, clone size, J gene, D gene, CDR3 DNA, CDR3 protein. D genes are given only for firm matches. Clone size is given for some rows only: seen once, a few or many times, or a class if the clone is expanded.

TRBV7-8	-	TRBJ2-7	TRBD2	TGTGCCAGCAGCTTAGGGACTAGGGGCGAGCAGTACTTC	CASSLGTRGEQYF
TRBV7-7	-	TRBJ2-3	TRBD1	TGTGCTAGCAGCGCCGGACAGGGGGCAGGAGATACGCAGTATTTT	CASSAGQGAGDTQYF
TRBV7-9	-	TRBJ2-2	-	TGTGCCAGCAGCTTAGGGCCTTACGCAGGCACCGGGGAGCTGTTTTTT	CASSLGPYAGTGELFF
TRBV19	-	TRBJ2-7	TRBD2	TGTGCCAGTAGTGCCTTGGCGGGGGGGGCCTACGAGCAGTACTTC	CASSALAGGAYEQYF
TRBV7-3	once	TRBJ2-1	TRBD2	TGTGCCAGCAGTCTAGGACTAGCTCCAAATGAGCAGTTCTTC	CASSLGLAPNEQFF
TRBV11-3	-	TRBJ1-6	TRBD1	TGTGCCAGCAGCTTAGGGGGAACGGACAGGGGGCTCTCACCCCTCCACTTT	CASSLGGTDRGLSPLHF
TRBV5-1	-	TRBJ2-2	TRBD2	TGCGCCAGCAGCCCCGCCCCGAGCGGGACCACCGGGGAGCTGTTTTTT	CASSPAPSGTTGELFF
TRBV4-3	-	TRBJ2-5	TRBD2	TGCGCCAGCAGCCAAGTAGCGGGCAGCTGGGCTCCAGAGACCCAGTACTTC	CASSQVAGSWAPETQYF
TRBV5-1	-	TRBJ2-7	-	TGCGCCAGCAGCTTGGGGCACGAATCCCCCTACGAGCAGTACTTC	CASSLGHESPYEQYF
TRBV5-1	-	TRBJ2-2	TRBD2	TGCGCCAGCAGCCCAAGGACTAGCGGGCCTACCGGGGAGCTGTTTTTT	CASSPRTSGPTGELFF
TRBV9	-	TRBJ1-2	TRBD1	TGTGCCAGCAGCGCAGGGACAGGGCTTGGCTACACCTTC	CASSAGTGLGYTF
TRBV28	-	TRBJ2-7	-	TGTGCCAGCAGTTTGATTGACAAGACCTACGAGCAGTACTTC	CASSLIDKTYEQYF
TRBV18	-	TRBJ1-1	TRBD1	TGTGCCAGCTCACCGAAACAGGGGACGAACACTGAAGCTTTCTTT	CASSPKQGTNTEAFF
TRBV18	-	TRBJ2-7	-	TGTGCCAGCTCACCCGGGGACTCCTACGAGCAGTACTTC	CASSPGDSYEQYF
TRBV19	-	TRBJ2-3	-	TGTGCCAGTAGCCCAACCCGGGGCACAGATACGCAGTATTTT	CASSPTRGTDTQYF
TRBV4-2	few	TRBJ2-3	TRBD2	TGTGCCAGCAGCCAAGATTCCAGCGGGATGGGCACAGATACGCAGTATTTT	CASSQDSSGMGTDTQYF
TRBV5-1	-	TRBJ1-2	TRBD1	TGCGCCAGCAGCCCCGGACAGGCCTCAGGTGGCTACACCTTC	CASSPGQASGGYTF
TRBV19	-	TRBJ2-2	TRBD2	TGTGCCAGTAGTTCCTTGACCGGACTAGGGAACACCGGGGAGCTGTTTTTT	CASSSLTGLGNTGELFF
TRBV5-1	-	TRBJ2-2	-	TGCGCCAGCAGCCAGTGGGAGTTGGACACCGGGGAGCTGTTTTTT	CASSQWELDTGELFF
TRBV6-6	-	TRBJ1-1	-	TGTGCCAGCAGCCTCCCGGGCACTGAAGCTTTCTTT	CASSLPGTEAFF
TRBV30	few	TRBJ1-4	-	TGTGCCTCTGGGCCCTCGGTTGAAAAACTGTTTTTT	CASGPSVEKLFF
TRBV18	few	TRBJ2-7	TRBD1	TGTGCCAGCTCACCAATCCCCCCGACAGGGAACTACGAGCAGTACTTC	CASSPIPPTGNYEQYF
TRBV19	-	TRBJ2-1	-	TGTGCCAGTAGCACACGGACAGCCTACAATGAGCAGTTCTTC	CASSTRTAYNEQFF
TRBV6-4	-	TRBJ2-7	-	TGTGCCAGCAGACCAGCGGAGCCACCTTACGAGCAGTACTTC	CASRPAEPPYEQYF
TRBV18	-	TRBJ2-5	TRBD2	TGTGCCAGCTCACCGGGACTACTGAGCTGGGAGCAGTACTTC	CASSPGLLSWEQYF
TRBV5-1	-	TRBJ1-5	TRBD1	TGCGCCAGCAGCTCGACAGGGGATAGCAATCAGCCCCAGCATTTT	CASSSTGDSNQPQHF
TRBV29-1	-	TRBJ2-5	TRBD1	TGCAGCGCCATAGGGACAGTCCAAGAGACCCAGTACTTC	CSAIGTVQETQYF
TRBV27	-	TRBJ2-7	TRBD1	TGTGCCAGCAGGTCCTCCTCCGGGACAGGGTTTAGCGAGCAGTACTTC	CASRSSSGTGFSEQYF
TRBV2	-	TRBJ2-2	-	TGTGCCAGCAATCCGCAAGAGACCGGGGAGCTGTTTTTT	CASNPQETGELFF
TRBV4-1	few	TRBJ2-7	TRBD2	TGCGCCAGCAGCCCCGGAGCGGGAGGGCCCTCGTACGAGCAGTACTTC	CASSPGAGGPSYEQYF
TRBV9	-	TRBJ2-2	TRBD1	TGTGCCAGCAGCATTACAGGGGGCGCGGGGGAGCTGTTTTTT	CASSITGGAGELFF
TRBV20-1	-	TRBJ2-5	-	TGCAGTGCACCCAGAGGAGAGACCCAGTACTTC	CSAPRGETQYF
TRBV9	-	TRBJ2-2	-	TGTGCCAGCAGCGTTGGCAGCGCCACCGGGGAGCTGTTTTTT	CASSVGSATGELFF
TRBV27	-	TRBJ2-5	TRBD1	TGTGCCAGCAGTAACGGGACAGCCAAGGCCAGGGAGACCCAGTACTTC	CASSNGTAKARETQYF
TRBV12-1	-	TRBJ2-1	-	TGTGCCAGCAGCTACTCCGGGACAGGATCCTACAATGAGCAGTTCTTC	CASSYSGTGSYNEQFF
TRBV28	few	TRBJ2-4	TRBD2	TGTGCCAGCAGTTTAATTCAAGCGGGAGGGTCGGAAAACATTCAGTACTTC	CASSLIQAGGSENIQYF
TRBV19	few	TRBJ1-5	-	TGTGCCAGTACCCGGAGCCAGCCAAGCAATCAGCCCCAGCATTTT	CASTRSQPSNQPQHF
TRBV29-1	-	TRBJ1-3	-	TGCAGCGTTGTTATATCGTCTGGAAACACCATATATTTT	CSVVISSGNTIYF
TRBV7-7	-	TRBJ2-7	TRBD1	TGTGCCAGCAGCCGACAGGGAACCTACGAGCAGTACTTC	CASSRQGTYEQYF
TRBV28	-	TRBJ2-7	TRBD2	TGTGCCAGCAGTACGCCGTCCACTAGCGGGAACTACGAGCAGTACTTC	CASSTPSTSGNYEQYF
TRBV5-4	few	TRBJ1-1	TRBD1	TGTGCCAGCAGCCCCCCGACAGGGCGCGTCGGTACTGAAGCTTTCTTT	CASSPPTGRVGTEAFF
TRBV29-1	once	TRBJ1-1	-	TGCAGCGTTGAGGAGGGGAGGGCTTTCTTT	CSVEEGRAFF
TRBV5-1	-	TRBJ1-1	-	TGCGCCAGCAGCTTGGGGGAGGTGGAGACTGAAGCTTTCTTT	CASSLGEVETEAFF
TRBV9	few	TRBJ2-1	TRBD1	TGTGCCAGCAGCGCCCGACCCGGGACAGGGGTAGCGGGGCGCTCCTACAATGAGCAGTTCTTC	CASSARPGTGVAGRSYNEQFF
TRBV30	few	TRBJ2-7	TRBD2	TGTGCCTGGAGTGCGACGGGGGGGCTCTACGAGCAGTACTTC	CAWSATGGLYEQYF
TRBV13	-	TRBJ2-3	TRBD2	TGTGCCAGCAGTTCAGCCGGGACTACCCTACCCGGCCTCCCAGATACGCAGTATTTT	CASSSAGTTLPGLPDTQYF
TRBV9	-	TRBJ2-7	-	TGTGCCAGCAGCGTAGAACCCCAGACAGCCTACGAGCAGTACTTC	CASSVEPQTAYEQYF
TRBV10-3	-	TRBJ2-5	-	TGTGCCACCTCAGGCGGACGGGGCCAAGAGACCCAGTACTTC	CATSGGRGQETQYF
TRBV29-1	-	TRBJ1-1	-	TGCAGCGTTGGACATTATAACACTGAAGCTTTCTTT	CSVGHYNTEAFF
TRBV6-5	-	TRBJ1-2	TRBD1	TGTGCCAGCAGCACGGCAGGGGGCATCTATGGCTACACCTTC	CASSTAGGIYGYTF
TRBV29-1	-	TRBJ2-1	TRBD1	TGCAGCGTTGATAAGACAGGGAGTGGACACAATGAGCAGTTCTTC	CSVDKTGSGHNEQFF
TRBV28	-	TRBJ1-3	-	TGTGCCAGCAGTTTAGTCCGGGGGATGGCTGGAAACACCATATATTTT	CASSLVRGMAGNTIYF
TRBV30	-	TRBJ2-5	-	TGTGCCTGGAGTGTACCAGCGGGTCGAGAGACCCAGTACTTC	CAWSVPAGRETQYF
TRBV28	-	TRBJ1-2	-	TGTGCCAGCAGTATACCGACTTACAACTATGGCTACACCTTC	CASSIPTYNYGYTF
TRBV14	once	TRBJ1-5	-	TGTGCCAGCAGCCAAGATACAGAGGGCTCTGAACTCTCTCAGCCCCAGCATTTT	CASSQDTEGSELSQPQHF
TRBV9	-	TRBJ1-3	TRBD1	TGTGCCAGCAGCGTGACAGGGTCTTCTGGAAACACCATATATTTT	CASSVTGSSGNTIYF
TRBV28	-	TRBJ2-3	TRBD2	TGTGCCAGCACCTCGGCGGGACTAGCGTTCACAGATACGCAGTATTTT	CASTSAGLAFTDTQYF
TRBV7-3	few	TRBJ1-1	-	TGTGCCAGCAGCGCAAGGGGCAGGACTGAAGCTTTCTTT	CASSARGRTEAFF
TRBV27	-	TRBJ1-2	TRBD1	TGTGCCAGCAGTCCGCTCGGACAGGGCCCCGGCTACACCTTC	CASSPLGQGPGYTF
TRBV7-8	-	TRBJ2-1	TRBD2	TGTGCCAGCAGCGAGAGCAGGACTAGCGGGACGGATGAGCAGTTCTTC	CASSESRTSGTDEQFF